The source of this TCR beta chain is a study of shared clonotypes between healthy human individuals. Using immunoSEQ multiplex PCR, the repertoire was profiled, and TCRdb retains in-frame clones only, with some absent. The data contain about 1.5 million clones, around 97% of them seen just once; the ten biggest clones take up 1.2%. Trimming took 10 bases from V and 3 from J, leaving 18 bases between them. This CDR3 is 14 amino acids long. Germline V gene data show CDR1 as SNHLY and CDR2 as FYNNEI. The TCR was taken from a man aged 25 to 45 in good health. The J gene is TRBJ1-1, the V gene TRBV2, with D perhaps matching TRBD1 (6 bases). Sequencing was performed on naive CD4+ T cells sorted from blood. Described subset: CD45RA+ positively selected. The DNA of the CDR3 is TGTGCCACCCAACGGGACAACGGATACACTGAAGCTTTCTTT. This gives the protein CATQRDNGYTEAFF.